This T cell receptor beta chain was recovered during a study of siplizumab effects on memory and regulatory T cells. Sequencing was performed with immunoSEQ multiplex PCR; in TCRdb, only in-frame clones are kept and a portion is missing. The data show some 88,000 clones, more than 80% seen once. A note on this clone: The antigen remains undetermined.

General observations from the study: Naive T cells were seen as more diverse than memory cells and as major alloresponse contributors. Neither a naive nor a memory phenotype was assignable to roughly 80-96% of proliferating CD4+ or CD8+ clones. In siplizumab conditions, mappable alloreactive CD4+ clones averaged approximately 70% Treg-derived, against 25% to 30% in controls. Siplizumab significantly brought down the alloreactive sequences that trace back to unstimulated CD4+ memory cells.

Germline V CDR1 and CDR2: KGHSH, LQKENI. The V end was cut by 4 bases, the J end by 5 bases, with 13 bases between. The CDR3 totals 14 residues. This sequence was found in a human donor in good health. Sequenced material: CD4+ T cells sorted from blood. This chain links TRBV18 with TRBJ2-3, with D uncertain. The CDR3 sequence: CASSRSQSRDTQYF. The DNA for the CDR3 is TGTGCCAGCTCACGCTCCCAATCCAGAGATACGCAGTATTTT.